The rows below give T cell receptor beta chains drawn from one sample of a study of graft-versus-host responses after intestinal transplantation. TCRdb keeps only in-frame clones here, not all; method: immunoSEQ multiplex PCR. The repertoire holds about 97,000 clones, with around 90% as singletons. The sequences come from PBMCs, collected about 450 days after intestinal transplant. The receptor set was obtained from a human patient who received an intestinal transplant, so some T cells may come from the graft donor. Both conserved end residues are part of each CDR3. A D gene is named only where the DNA matches it firmly. Size is stated for part of the rows, as once, few or many counts, or as a class when the clone is expanded.

cdr3_length: 14; v_call: TRBV6-5; d_call: .; j_call: TRBJ2-7; clone_size: .; cdr3_nt: TGTGCCAGCAGTCTTGACTCCTACTCCTACGAGCAGTACTTC; cdr3_aa: CASSLDSYSYEQYF
cdr3_length: 17; v_call: TRBV5-6; d_call: TRBD1; j_call: TRBJ1-2; clone_size: .; cdr3_nt: TGTGCCAGCAGCTTGGGGACAACGGGACAGGGGATCTCTGGCTACACCTTC; cdr3_aa: CASSLGTTGQGISGYTF
cdr3_length: 15; v_call: TRBV10-3; d_call: TRBD1; j_call: TRBJ2-7; clone_size: .; cdr3_nt: TGTGCCATCAGTGGGTCCGGGACAGGACCCTACGAGCAGTACTTC; cdr3_aa: CAISGSGTGPYEQYF
cdr3_length: 15; v_call: TRBV11-3; d_call: .; j_call: TRBJ2-1; clone_size: .; cdr3_nt: TGTGCCAGCAGCTTAGATGGATCGGCGGCACATGAGCAGTTCTTC; cdr3_aa: CASSLDGSAAHEQFF
cdr3_length: 15; v_call: TRBV2; d_call: .; j_call: TRBJ2-5; clone_size: once; cdr3_nt: TGTGCCAGCAGTGCCAGCCCGGGATCCCAAGAGACCCAGTACTTC; cdr3_aa: CASSASPGSQETQYF
cdr3_length: 16; v_call: TRBV6-6; d_call: .; j_call: TRBJ2-3; clone_size: .; cdr3_nt: TGTGCCAGCAGGGGCCCGGGACCTCACCACGCAGATACGCAGTATTTT; cdr3_aa: CASRGPGPHHADTQYF
cdr3_length: 12; v_call: TRBV4-1; d_call: .; j_call: TRBJ2-3; clone_size: .; cdr3_nt: TGCGCCAGCAGCCAATTAGGGGATACGCAGTATTTT; cdr3_aa: CASSQLGDTQYF
cdr3_length: 15; v_call: TRBV6-5; d_call: .; j_call: TRBJ1-1; clone_size: .; cdr3_nt: TGTGCCAGCAGTTACGTGGGGGCGCGGGGCACTGAAGCTTTCTTT; cdr3_aa: CASSYVGARGTEAFF
cdr3_length: 13; v_call: TRBV5-1; d_call: .; j_call: TRBJ1-1; clone_size: .; cdr3_nt: TGCGCCAGCAGCTTGGTAGGGGACACTGAAGCTTTCTTT; cdr3_aa: CASSLVGDTEAFF
cdr3_length: 13; v_call: TRBV15; d_call: .; j_call: TRBJ1-5; clone_size: .; cdr3_nt: TGTGCCACCGGGGACCGCACCAATCAGCCCCAGCATTTT; cdr3_aa: CATGDRTNQPQHF
cdr3_length: 14; v_call: TRBV9; d_call: .; j_call: TRBJ2-7; clone_size: .; cdr3_nt: TGTGCCAGCAGCGCCGGGGGGCCTACCTACGAGCAGTACTTC; cdr3_aa: CASSAGGPTYEQYF
cdr3_length: 14; v_call: TRBV6-1; d_call: .; j_call: TRBJ1-6; clone_size: .; cdr3_nt: TGTGCCACACAAAGGGCGGATTATAATTCACCCCTCCACTTT; cdr3_aa: CATQRADYNSPLHF
cdr3_length: 14; v_call: TRBV7-6; d_call: .; j_call: TRBJ2-5; clone_size: .; cdr3_nt: TGTGCCAGCAGCCCCCGGACAAACCAAGAGACCCAGTACTTC; cdr3_aa: CASSPRTNQETQYF
cdr3_length: 12; v_call: TRBV27; d_call: .; j_call: TRBJ2-5; clone_size: .; cdr3_nt: TGTGCCAGCAGCCCTGACCAAGAGACCCAGTACTTC; cdr3_aa: CASSPDQETQYF
cdr3_length: 15; v_call: TRBV7-9; d_call: TRBD1; j_call: TRBJ2-3; clone_size: .; cdr3_nt: TGTGCCAGCAGCCCTTCTCGACAGGGGTCAGATACGCAGTATTTT; cdr3_aa: CASSPSRQGSDTQYF
cdr3_length: 14; v_call: TRBV2; d_call: .; j_call: TRBJ1-2; clone_size: .; cdr3_nt: TGTGCCAGCAATGGGGGATGGGGGGATTATGGCTACACCTTC; cdr3_aa: CASNGGWGDYGYTF
cdr3_length: 16; v_call: TRBV7-2; d_call: .; j_call: TRBJ2-5; clone_size: few; cdr3_nt: TGTGCCAGCAGCTTAGGAAGAAGCACAGTCCAAGAGACCCAGTACTTC; cdr3_aa: CASSLGRSTVQETQYF
cdr3_length: 14; v_call: TRBV6-1; d_call: TRBD2; j_call: TRBJ2-7; clone_size: .; cdr3_nt: TGTGCCAGCAGTGAAAGGGGAGGGACTGTAGGGCAGTACTTC; cdr3_aa: CASSERGGTVGQYF
cdr3_length: 16; v_call: TRBV13; d_call: .; j_call: TRBJ1-3; clone_size: once; cdr3_nt: TGTGCCAGCAGCTTAGGAAATTGGCTCTCTGGAAACACCATATATTTT; cdr3_aa: CASSLGNWLSGNTIYF
cdr3_length: 14; v_call: TRBV9; d_call: TRBD1; j_call: TRBJ2-3; clone_size: .; cdr3_nt: TGTGCCAGCAGATCAGGGGGCGAATTAGATACGCAGTATTTT; cdr3_aa: CASRSGGELDTQYF
cdr3_length: 15; v_call: TRBV18; d_call: .; j_call: TRBJ2-3; clone_size: .; cdr3_nt: TGTGCCAGCTCACCCACTAACGGGGGCACAGATACGCAGTATTTT; cdr3_aa: CASSPTNGGTDTQYF
cdr3_length: 15; v_call: TRBV27; d_call: .; j_call: TRBJ1-1; clone_size: .; cdr3_nt: TGTGCCAGCAGTCCCCCTTCCCCCAGGAACGCTGAAGCTTTCTTT; cdr3_aa: CASSPPSPRNAEAFF
cdr3_length: 11; v_call: TRBV5-1; d_call: .; j_call: TRBJ2-2; clone_size: .; cdr3_nt: TGCGCCAGCAGCAGAACCGGGGAGCTGTTTTTT; cdr3_aa: CASSRTGELFF
cdr3_length: 14; v_call: TRBV12-5; d_call: .; j_call: TRBJ2-7; clone_size: .; cdr3_nt: TGTGCTAGTGGTTTGCCCACCCCAGGCGATGAGCAGTACTTC; cdr3_aa: CASGLPTPGDEQYF
cdr3_length: 16; v_call: TRBV19; d_call: TRBD1; j_call: TRBJ2-7; clone_size: .; cdr3_nt: TGTGCCAGTAGTATAAACAGGGGGCGAAACCCATACGAGCAGTACTTC; cdr3_aa: CASSINRGRNPYEQYF
cdr3_length: 13; v_call: TRBV19; d_call: .; j_call: TRBJ1-1; clone_size: .; cdr3_nt: TGTGCCAGTAGTGCAGGGACAAATCGTGAAGCTTTCTTT; cdr3_aa: CASSAGTNREAFF
cdr3_length: 11; v_call: TRBV6-6; d_call: .; j_call: TRBJ1-2; clone_size: .; cdr3_nt: TGTGCCAGCAGCGGAGCCTATGGCTACACCTTC; cdr3_aa: CASSGAYGYTF
cdr3_length: 13; v_call: TRBV7-9; d_call: .; j_call: TRBJ1-2; clone_size: .; cdr3_nt: TGTGCCAGCAGCTTCGACAGCAACTATGGCTACACCTTC; cdr3_aa: CASSFDSNYGYTF
cdr3_length: 14; v_call: TRBV7-3; d_call: .; j_call: TRBJ2-7; clone_size: .; cdr3_nt: TGTGCCAGCAGCCGACTCGGCGGGGCGGGGGAGCAGTACTTC; cdr3_aa: CASSRLGGAGEQYF
cdr3_length: 13; v_call: TRBV5-1; d_call: .; j_call: TRBJ1-4; clone_size: once; cdr3_nt: TGCGCCAGCAGCGGCGGGGGAGACGAAAAACTGTTTTTT; cdr3_aa: CASSGGGDEKLFF
cdr3_length: 13; v_call: TRBV2; d_call: .; j_call: TRBJ1-3; clone_size: few; cdr3_nt: TGTGCCAGCAGTGGTCAGGGTGGAAACACCATATATTTT; cdr3_aa: CASSGQGGNTIYF
cdr3_length: 14; v_call: TRBV4-2; d_call: .; j_call: TRBJ2-1; clone_size: .; cdr3_nt: TGTGCCAGCAGCCAGGGACTGGACTACAATGAGCAGTTCTTC; cdr3_aa: CASSQGLDYNEQFF
cdr3_length: 16; v_call: TRBV2; d_call: TRBD2; j_call: TRBJ2-1; clone_size: .; cdr3_nt: TGTGCCAGCAGGACCCAAGCGGGGGACCTTTACAATGAGCAGTTCTTC; cdr3_aa: CASRTQAGDLYNEQFF
cdr3_length: 14; v_call: TRBV5-1; d_call: TRBD1; j_call: TRBJ2-7; clone_size: .; cdr3_nt: TGCGCCAGCCGCATTCCGGGACAGGGGTACGAGCAGTACTTC; cdr3_aa: CASRIPGQGYEQYF
cdr3_length: 16; v_call: TRBV4-2; d_call: .; j_call: TRBJ2-7; clone_size: .; cdr3_nt: TGTGCCAGCAGCCAAGATTTCCCGGGGGCAGGGGACGAGCAGTACTTC; cdr3_aa: CASSQDFPGAGDEQYF
cdr3_length: 16; v_call: TRBV6-1; d_call: .; j_call: TRBJ2-7; clone_size: .; cdr3_nt: TGTGCCAGCAGTGAAACCCCCGTGGCAGCCCTTAGCGAGCAGTACTTC; cdr3_aa: CASSETPVAALSEQYF
cdr3_length: 14; v_call: TRBV11-2; d_call: .; j_call: TRBJ1-6; clone_size: .; cdr3_nt: TGTGCCAGCAGCCGACAGGTGTCGGGTTCACCCCTCCACTTT; cdr3_aa: CASSRQVSGSPLHF
cdr3_length: 17; v_call: TRBV7-7; d_call: TRBD2; j_call: TRBJ2-1; clone_size: .; cdr3_nt: TGTGCTAGCAGCCCTACCGTTAGCGGGGGGGCCTACAATGAGCAGTTCTTC; cdr3_aa: CASSPTVSGGAYNEQFF
cdr3_length: 13; v_call: TRBV5-6; d_call: .; j_call: TRBJ1-1; clone_size: .; cdr3_nt: TGTGCCAGCACCTTCCAGGTGGGGACTGAAGCTTTCTTT; cdr3_aa: CASTFQVGTEAFF
cdr3_length: 13; v_call: TRBV7-6; d_call: .; j_call: TRBJ2-3; clone_size: .; cdr3_nt: TGTGCCAGCAGCCCGACAGCCACAGATACGCAGTATTTT; cdr3_aa: CASSPTATDTQYF